Sequencing of this T cell receptor beta chain was carried out in a study of blood T cells in healthy people across ages. This clonotype appeared a few times. Antigen: not known. General study findings and limits: PBMCs that were unsorted prevented a conclusive naive versus antigen-experienced comparison. As age increased, TCR beta diversity per million T cells fell in a roughly linear fashion.

Trimming shortened V by 0 bases and J by 0 bases, and 8 bases separated the two germline ends. CDR1 is MNHEY, CDR2 SVGAGI, per germline. This CDR3 is built from 16 residues. A second 7 to 11 cycle PCR used barcoded and J-beta primers. Every cDNA molecule carried a tag from a template-switch adaptor bearing 12 random nucleotides. TCRdb reprocessed the 5' RACE reads with MiXCR, giving one entry per CDR3 protein. The data hold around 700,000 distinct CDR3 sequences, with about 25% observed a single time. The data were also submitted as part of a second study, on T cells of mothers and their children. In that study: When the second PCR was run, its M1S primer added sample barcodes and 2-4 random nucleotides.

The chain joins TRBV6-5 to TRBJ2-2, with D tentatively TRBD1 or TRBD2 (5 bases each). The receptor was derived from a boy younger than 18 in good health. The sequenced material came from blood. The CDR3 sequence: CASSYSGGANTGELFF. The DNA for the CDR3 is TGTGCCAGCAGTTACTCTGGGGGAGCGAACACCGGGGAGCTGTTTTTT.